The present T cell receptor beta chain was sequenced within a study of blood T cell repertoires in COVID-19. Study background: Acute and convalescent COVID-19 samples came from the United States, Italy and Spain.

Original analysis: Reference gene primer amplification in the assay estimated nucleated cell counts. Sequencing used immunoSEQ multiplex PCR; TCRdb keeps in-frame clones, though not all of them. That table supplies the V and J calls and clone size; D and trimming were determined from the DNA. Among roughly 200,000 clones listed, 80% to 90% were seen once. The V and J ends lost 4 bases and 0 bases, in that order; junction bases with no gene match: 8. The CDR3 loop spans 16 amino acids. Germline lookup yields CDR1 SGHDT and CDR2 YYEEEE. The rearrangement links TRBV5-6 to TRBJ1-1; TRBD1 matches at 8 bases. Sequencing was carried out using peripheral blood. The TCR was taken from a young man with active or convalescent COVID-19. CDR3 bases: TGTGCCAGCAGCGCTGGGGACAGGAGGATGAACACTGAAGCTTTCTTT. Its protein product is CASSAGDRRMNTEAFF. Looking up the rest from reference TRBV5-6 and TRBJ1-1 gives the full variable domain: DAGVTQSPTHLIKTRGQQVTLRCSPKSGHDTVSWYQQALGQGPQFIFQYYEEEERQRGNFPDRFSGHQFPNYSSELNVNALLLGDSALYLCASSAGDRRMNTEAFFGQGTRLTVV.